Listed here are 9 T cell receptor beta chains from one sample, sequenced in a study of T-cell memory formation after mild COVID-19. TCRdb re-analysed the 5' RACE reads in MiXCR, keeping a single row per CDR3 protein. Of around 390,000 distinct CDR3 sequences in the sample, 15% to 20% were seen once. Sequenced input: PBMCs or a T cell subset sorted from them (not recorded which). Receptors were obtained from a man younger than 30 who had mild COVID-19 (a few samples of this study predate the infection). Cell type and time point are not known.

The genes are TRBV6-5 and TRBJ1-1; perhaps TRBD1 as D (5 bases). Germline CDR1 MNHEY, CDR2 SVGAGI. V dropped 6 bases and J dropped 5 bases, with 19 bases sitting between them. The CDR3 spans 15 residues. CDR3 loop: CASSRERAWGTEAFF. CDR3 nucleotides: TGTGCCAGCAGCCGGGAACGGGCCTGGGGGACTGAAGCTTTCTTT.

The genes are TRBV9 and TRBJ1-2; D may be TRBD1 (5 bases). The CDR3 is made up of 13 amino acids. The V and J ends lost 0 bases and 2 bases respectively, with 5 bases between them. CDR1 is SGDLS, CDR2 YYNGEE, per germline. CDR3 sequence reads: CASSVAGNYGYTF. In nucleotides, the CDR3 is TGTGCCAGCAGCGTAGCAGGGAACTATGGCTACACCTTC.

This clonotype turned up a few times. This rearrangement joins TRBV9 to TRBJ2-3; 7 positions match TRBD2. The length of the CDR3 is 14 residues. V dropped 7 bases and J dropped 2; count of bases not matched to a gene: 7. Germline V gene sequence: CDR1 SGDLS, CDR2 YYNGEE. The CDR3 loop is CASDGGTATDTQYF. The CDR3 coding sequence is TGTGCCAGCGACGGGGGGACCGCCACAGATACGCAGTATTTT.

The rearrangement joins TRBV7-9 to TRBJ2-2; D may be TRBD1 (6 bases). Germline assignment: CDR1 SEHNR and CDR2 FQNEAQ (reference sequence). Trimming pared 5 bases from V and 6 bases from J, leaving 22 bases between. CDR3 size: 17 residues. This CDR3 reads CASSHPTNRDRSGELFF. CDR3 DNA: TGTGCCAGCAGCCACCCGACAAACAGGGATCGGTCCGGGGAGCTGTTTTTT.

This clonotype has only a few counts. V is TRBV12-3 or TRBV12-4 and J is TRBJ1-2, with D possibly matching TRBD1 (6 bases). This CDR3 is built from 13 residues. V was shortened by 2 bases and J by 7 bases, with 11 bases between the two germline ends. CDR3 sequence reads: CASSLTGYAGYTF. CDR3 nucleotides: TGTGCCAGCAGTTTAACAGGGTATGCTGGCTACACCTTC.

In its sample, this clonotype was seen a few times. The rearrangement joins TRBV20-1 to TRBJ2-3; 9 bases fit TRBD2. The germline V gene encodes CDR1 DFQATT and CDR2 SNEGSKA (reference sequence). J lost 6 bases, V lost 7 bases, and 8 bases had no gene match. CDR3 length equals 13 residues. The CDR3 sequence: CSEAGGLMDTQYF. Here the CDR3 DNA reads TGCAGTGAAGCGGGGGGCCTTATGGATACGCAGTATTTT.

The CDR3 protein is CASSLSRGGGHTF. CDR3 DNA: TGTGCCAGCAGTTTATCACGAGGCGGGGGCCACACCTTC. The chain is built from TRBV28 and TRBJ1-2; D possibly corresponds to TRBD1 (6 bases). The CDR3 loop spans 13 amino acids. V was pared by 1 base and J by 12 bases, with 15 bases between. CDR1 and CDR2 (germline): MDHEN, SYDVKM.

In this sample, this clonotype turned up many times. The V gene is TRBV15, the J gene TRBJ2-6, with no clear D. The length of the CDR3 is 16 residues. Trimming cost V 3 bases and J 0 bases, with 9 bases left between them. Per the germline V gene, CDR1 is LNHNV and CDR2 is YYDKDF (reference sequence). CDR3 amino acids: CATSRGRYSGANVLTF. CDR3 coding DNA: TGTGCCACCAGCAGGGGCAGATACTCTGGGGCCAACGTCCTGACTTTC.

V is TRBV7-8 and J is TRBJ2-5; D is possibly TRBD1 (5 bases). Germline V gives CDR1 SGHVS, CDR2 FQNEAQ. Trimming pared 5 bases from V and 5 bases from J, leaving 18 bases between. The CDR3 extends over 15 amino acids. Here the CDR3 reads CASSLYDSSWETQYF. The CDR3 DNA reads TGTGCCAGCAGCCTGTACGACAGCTCCTGGGAGACCCAGTACTTC.